The entry that follows covers one T cell receptor beta chain sequence. Antigen: not known. This specimen belongs to a study of OX40 agonist ivuxolimab in advanced cancers. Study-wide background: In this cohort, patients received ivuxolimab, an agonistic anti-OX40 (CD134) antibody. Prior therapy, whether anti-PD-1, anti-PD-L1 or anti-CTLA-4, was allowed, and less than 45% had some. General study findings and limits: CD8+ T cells (on average) carried more expanded clones than CD4+ T cells.

Germline loops: CDR1 MNHNS, CDR2 SASEGT. This CDR3 is 17 amino acids long. Trimming cost V 3 bases and J 0 bases, with 12 bases left between them. Clones were read by immunoSEQ multiplex PCR, and TCRdb kept only the in-frame ones, dropping some. The sample includes 60,000 to 70,000 clones, 70% to 90% of them seen just once. Sequencing used CD4+ or CD8+ T cells sorted from blood, obtained in a trial of the OX40 agonist ivuxolimab. This clonotype originated in an adult with an advanced solid tumor such as melanoma, head and neck, liver or kidney cancer. V is TRBV6-1 and J is TRBJ1-6; D call uncertain. CDR3 sequence reads: CASSEMRGISYNSPLHF. The CDR3 DNA sequence: TGTGCCAGCAGTGAGATGCGGGGAATCTCCTATAATTCACCCCTCCACTTT.